This T cell receptor (beta chain) emerged from a study of T cells in Graves' hyperthyroidism and ophthalmopathy. The length of the CDR3 is 14 residues. V lost 6 bases to trimming and J lost 6 bases, with 18 bases between them. RNA transcripts provided the source from which TCR beta CDR3 regions were amplified. During a first-round RT-PCR of the TCR CDR3, the HTBI primer set was used. TCRdb independently ran MiXCR on the multiplex PCR reads; one entry per CDR3 protein. The sample includes roughly 740,000 distinct CDR3 sequences, around 15% of them seen just once. Clinical symptoms, serum thyroxine, TRAb, thyroid ultrasound and orbital computed tomography established diagnosis.

The clonotype originates from a man aged 18 to 30 with Graves' hyperthyroidism. This chain links TRBV12-3 or TRBV12-4 with TRBJ2-7; D tentatively reads TRBD1 or TRBD2 (6 bases each). Input material: blood. Here the CDR3 reads CASRTGHTGGEQYF. For the CDR3, the DNA is TGTGCCAGCAGAACAGGGCACACCGGGGGCGAGCAGTACTTC.